One sample yielded the 9 T cell receptor beta chains listed below, sequenced in a study of spatial heterogeneity in lung cancer. Time point in this sample: blood at routine non-recurrence follow-up after resection. A single record per CDR3 protein comes from TCRdb applying MiXCR to the 5' RACE reads. The data contain some 46,000 distinct CDR3 sequences, roughly 12% of them singletons. Sequenced material: PBMCs, taken at follow-up. These receptors were taken from a male donor with early-stage non-small cell lung cancer.

Many counts were recorded for this clonotype. The chain uses TRBV20-1 and TRBJ1-1; D gene unclear. Germline V gene lookup returns CDR1 DFQATT and CDR2 SNEGSKA (reference sequence). The V end lost 2 bases, the J end lost 0 bases, and 16 bases lay between the germline ends. The CDR3 runs to 16 residues. The CDR3 loop reads CSARNPKLGVNTEAFF. CDR3 bases: TGCAGTGCTAGAAACCCTAAGCTTGGCGTGAACACTGAAGCTTTCTTT.

Only a few counts were recorded for this clonotype. The chain links TRBV2 to TRBJ1-1; D uncertain. There are 13 residues in the CDR3. The germline V gene has CDR1 SNHLY and CDR2 FYNNEI. V dropped 4 bases and J dropped 4 bases, with 10 bases sitting between them. The CDR3 nucleotides are TGTGCCAGCAGTGCGGACGGGAGCACTGAAGCTTTCTTT. As protein: CASSADGSTEAFF.

V usage is TRBV30 and J usage is TRBJ2-7, with 8 nucleotides matching TRBD1. Germline-derived CDR1 and CDR2 are GTSNPN and SVGIG (reference sequence). J was trimmed by 8 bases and V by 4 bases; bases with no gene match: 13. This CDR3 has 14 residues. For the CDR3, the DNA is TGTGCCTGGACCGCAGGGGGCTCCTCTTGGCAGCAGTACTTC. This translates into CAWTAGGSSWQQYF.

This clonotype came up many times. The chain is built from TRBV6-6 and TRBJ2-7; D is possibly TRBD2 (6 bases). Trimming pared 0 bases from V and 3 bases from J, leaving 9 bases between. The CDR3 is made up of 14 amino acids. Germline CDR1 is MNHNY and CDR2 is SVGAGI (reference sequence). The CDR3 nucleotides read TGTGCCAGCAGTTACTCGCCGGGGGTCTACGAGCAGTACTTC. Translation: CASSYSPGVYEQYF.

In its sample, this clonotype was seen a few times. The rearrangement uses TRBV11-2 and TRBJ1-1, with 7 bases matching TRBD1. V gave up 5 bases and J gave up 3 bases; unmatched junction bases: 9. The CDR3 is made up of 15 amino acids. Germline CDR1 is SGHAT and CDR2 is FQNNGV. CDR3 DNA sequence: TGTGCCAGCAGCCGGGCGGCAGGGGGGGACACTGAAGCTTTCTTT. It yields the protein CASSRAAGGDTEAFF.

This clonotype showed up many times. The CDR3 nucleotides read TGTGCCAGCAGTCCACGACGGGAATACGAGCAGTACTTC. Encoded protein: CASSPRREYEQYF. This rearrangement joins TRBV12-3 or TRBV12-4 to TRBJ2-7; weak D call: TRBD2 (5 bases). The CDR3 loop spans 13 amino acids. V dropped 5 bases and J dropped 4 bases, with 12 bases sitting between them.

This clonotype was detected ten times or more. CDR3 nucleotide sequence: TGTGCCAGCAGCTCCTACGCGGGGCCAGGGGGCTATGGCTACACCTTC. Translation: CASSSYAGPGGYGYTF. This chain uses TRBV7-9 with TRBJ1-2; 7 nucleotides line up with TRBD1. Looked up from germline, CDR1 is SEHNR and CDR2 is FQNEAQ (reference sequence). This CDR3 spans 16 amino acids. Germline trimming cut 4 bases from V and 4 bases from J; bases unmatched to any gene: 12.

This clonotype turned up a few times. This chain joins TRBV28 and TRBJ2-5; D is perhaps TRBD1 (5 bases). CDR1 and CDR2 from the germline V gene are MDHEN and SYDVKM. This CDR3 spans 14 amino acids. Trimming took off 6 bases at V and 2 bases at J, with 13 bases between the two ends. Here the CDR3 DNA reads TGTGCCAGCAGCTCGCCCGACAGACAAGAGACCCAGTACTTC. Amino acids: CASSSPDRQETQYF.

This clonotype was counted between two and nine times. The rearrangement links TRBV7-2 to TRBJ1-5; D call uncertain. Germline V gives CDR1 SGHTA, CDR2 FQGNSA. The V gene lost 3 bases and the J gene lost 4 bases, with 10 bases spanning the gap. The CDR3 runs to 14 residues. The CDR3 sequence is CASSFDGINQPQHF. The CDR3 DNA reads as TGTGCCAGCAGCTTTGACGGCATTAATCAGCCCCAGCATTTT.